What follows are 18 T cell receptor beta chains derived from one specimen sequenced in a study of OX40 agonist ivuxolimab in advanced cancers. TCRdb's table, derived via immunoSEQ multiplex PCR, lists solely in-frame clones and lacks some. The sample holds about 22,000 clones, about 82% seen once. This material consisted of CD4+ or CD8+ T cells sorted from blood, taken in a trial of the OX40 agonist ivuxolimab. Receptors originate from an adult with an advanced solid tumor such as melanoma, head and neck, liver or kidney cancer.

This clone was recorded a few times. J is TRBJ1-1 and V is TRBV4-3; D uncertain. Trimming left V 1 base short and J 3 bases short, with 6 bases between. CDR1 and CDR2 from the germline V gene are LGHNA and YSLEER. The CDR3 has 13 amino acids. In DNA form, the CDR3 reads TGCGCCAGCAGCCAAGGAGAGGACACTGAAGCTTTCTTT. Protein: CASSQGEDTEAFF.

The V gene is TRBV28, the J gene TRBJ2-1; D is possibly TRBD2 (7 bases). The ends were cut back, 5 bases at V and 11 bases at J, with 10 bases in the middle. Germline loops: CDR1 MDHEN, CDR2 SYDVKM. The CDR3 contains 11 residues. The CDR3 is CASSLGGQQFF. The CDR3 DNA sequence: TGTGCCAGCAGTCTCGGGGGGCAGCAGTTCTTC.

The V and J genes are TRBV9 and TRBJ2-3, with D unclear. V lost 4 bases, J lost 4 bases, and 16 bases lay in between. The CDR3 loop spans 15 amino acids. The germline V gene encodes CDR1 SGDLS and CDR2 YYNGEE. This CDR3 reads CASSPHPGPADTQYF. DNA of the CDR3: TGTGCCAGCAGCCCCCACCCGGGCCCGGCAGATACGCAGTATTTT.

This chain joins TRBV5-4 and TRBJ2-3, with 9 bases matching TRBD2. The germline gives CDR1 SGHNT, CDR2 YYREEE (reference sequence). After removal of 4 bases from V and 3 bases from J, the junction contained 6 bases not matched to a gene. This CDR3 comprises 15 residues. CDR3 residues: CASSGRRGGTDTQYF. In nucleotides, the CDR3 is TGTGCCAGCAGCGGACGGCGGGGGGGGACAGATACGCAGTATTTT.

The V call is TRBV4-1, the J call TRBJ2-7; TRBD1 matches 7 bases. The CDR3 runs to 15 residues. From germline, CDR1 is MGHRA and CDR2 YSYEKL. After removal of 1 base from V and 6 bases from J, the junction contained 9 bases not matched to a gene. CDR3 amino acids: CASSQGVAGGREQYF. CDR3 coding DNA: TGCGCCAGCAGCCAAGGAGTAGCAGGGGGTCGCGAGCAGTACTTC.

V is TRBV9 and J is TRBJ2-7; possible D gene TRBD1, 6 bases. This CDR3 region has 15 residues. Germline V lookup: CDR1 SGDLS, CDR2 YYNGEE. V shed 0 bases and J shed 2 bases, with 12 bases lying between them. The CDR3 DNA reads as TGTGCCAGCAGCGTAGGGACAGCTCCTACCTACGAGCAGTACTTC. Residues: CASSVGTAPTYEQYF. Variable domain in full (rest from reference TRBV9 and TRBJ2-7): DSGVTQTPKHLITATGQRVTLRCSPRSGDLSVYWYQQSLDQGLQFLIQYYNGEERAKGNILERFSAQQFPDLHSELNLSSLELGDSALYFCASSVGTAPTYEQYFGPGTRLTVT.

The rearrangement uses TRBV18 and TRBJ1-2, with 7 bases lining up with TRBD1. J gave up 2 bases and V 0 bases, and 3 bases lay outside the gene matches. CDR3 size: 15 residues. CDR1 KGHSH and CDR2 LQKENI come from the germline V gene. The CDR3: CASSPPGTENYGYTF. Here the CDR3 DNA reads TGTGCCAGCTCACCACCCGGGACAGAAAACTATGGCTACACCTTC.

This rearrangement joins TRBV4-1 to TRBJ2-7; D call uncertain. The CDR3 contains 13 residues. V lost 1 base to trimming and J lost 0 bases, with 4 bases between them. The germline V gene encodes CDR1 MGHRA and CDR2 YSYEKL. The CDR3 DNA sequence: TGCGCCAGCAGCCAAGCGAGCTCCTACGAGCAGTACTTC. This translates into CASSQASSYEQYF.

The chain uses TRBV14 and TRBJ1-3; 9 bases are shared with TRBD1. This CDR3 contains 15 residues. Germline CDR1 SGHDN, CDR2 FVKESK. With V trimmed by 5 bases and J by 2 bases, 4 bases remained unmatched. The CDR3 coding sequence is TGTGCCAGCAGCTCGGGACAGGGCACTGGAAACACCATATATTTT. Translating it yields CASSSGQGTGNTIYF.

This sequence joins TRBV6-1 and TRBJ2-3; a possible D gene is TRBD1 (5 bases). Trimming stripped 5 bases from V and 2 bases from J, with 14 bases between. Germline CDR1 reads MNHNS; CDR2 reads SASEGT. This CDR3 is built from 15 residues. CDR3 sequence reads: CASSSITGYTDTQYF. The CDR3 nucleotides read TGTGCCAGCAGTAGCATAACAGGCTACACAGATACGCAGTATTTT.

The chain recombines TRBV5-1 with TRBJ1-2, with 8 bases identical to TRBD1. The CDR3 contains 13 residues. V gave up 8 bases and J gave up 3 bases; unmatched junction bases: 6. CDR1 is SGHRS and CDR2 is YFSETQ in the germline V gene. The CDR3 loop is CASGTGGDYGYTF. CDR3 nucleotides: TGCGCCAGTGGGACAGGTGGAGACTATGGCTACACCTTC.

V usage is TRBV10-3 and J usage is TRBJ2-1; 7 bases agree with TRBD2. Germline assignment: CDR1 ENHRY and CDR2 SYGVKD. J gave up 2 bases and V 10 bases, and 5 bases lay outside the gene matches. The CDR3 consists of 13 residues. The CDR3 is CATIGGTYNEQFF. In nucleotides, the CDR3 is TGTGCCACCATCGGGGGGACCTACAATGAGCAGTTCTTC.

The chain combines TRBV25-1 with TRBJ2-7, with 7 nucleotides matching TRBD1. Trimming took 8 bases from V and 3 from J; bases not matched to a gene: 7. From germline, CDR1 is MGHDK and CDR2 SYGVNS. This CDR3 comprises 13 residues. CDR3 in amino acids: CASLGGVGYEQYF. The CDR3 DNA is TGTGCCAGCTTAGGGGGCGTCGGCTACGAGCAGTACTTC.

This chain links TRBV28 with TRBJ1-5; tentatively, D is TRBD1 (6 bases). The germline V gene encodes CDR1 MDHEN and CDR2 SYDVKM. CDR3 size: 15 residues. Trimming cost V 7 bases and J 4 bases, with 17 bases left between them. CDR3 sequence: CASTSPGTPNQPQHF. In DNA form, the CDR3 reads TGTGCCAGCACGTCGCCCGGGACACCGAATCAGCCCCAGCATTTT.

This clone was observed once. The chain links TRBV2 to TRBJ2-5, with D possibly being TRBD1 or TRBD2 (5 bases each). The V gene lost 2 bases and the J gene lost 0 bases, with 10 bases spanning the gap. Germline lookup yields CDR1 SNHLY and CDR2 FYNNEI. CDR3 length: 15 residues. As DNA, the CDR3 is TGTGCCAGCAGTGAATGGCCGGGGCACCAAGAGACCCAGTACTTC. Protein product: CASSEWPGHQETQYF.

In its sample, this clone was seen a few times. The chain uses TRBV7-6 and TRBJ2-5, with 11 nucleotides matching TRBD1. V trimming: 4 bases; J trimming: 2 bases; junction bases outside the gene matches: 6. Germline CDR1 is SGHVS and CDR2 is FNYEAQ. The CDR3 contains 16 residues. Here the CDR3 DNA reads TGTGCCAGCAGCTCCGGACAGGGGGCTTTTCAAGAGACCCAGTACTTC. Protein sequence: CASSSGQGAFQETQYF.

This clone was counted at least ten times. The chain is built from TRBV9 and TRBJ1-1; 7 bases map to TRBD1. The CDR3 extends over 14 amino acids. Losses at the gene ends were 6 bases for V and 4 bases for J; bases not matched to a gene: 9. Looked up from germline, CDR1 is SGDLS and CDR2 is YYNGEE. The CDR3 loop is CASTQTGMATEAFF. The CDR3 nucleotides are TGTGCCAGCACCCAGACAGGGATGGCCACTGAAGCTTTCTTT.

This chain links TRBV5-6 with TRBJ2-5, with 8 bases aligning to TRBD2. V was pared by 0 bases and J by 5 bases, with 9 bases of the junction left unmatched. This CDR3 spans 16 amino acids. The germline CDR1 and CDR2 sequences are SGHDT and YYEEEE. The CDR3 loop is CASSLELGGARETQYF. The CDR3 DNA reads as TGTGCCAGCAGCTTGGAACTCGGGGGGGCTAGGGAGACCCAGTACTTC. Looking up the rest from reference TRBV5-6 and TRBJ2-5 gives the full variable domain: DAGVTQSPTHLIKTRGQQVTLRCSPKSGHDTVSWYQQALGQGPQFIFQYYEEEERQRGNFPDRFSGHQFPNYSSELNVNALLLGDSALYLCASSLELGGARETQYFGPGTRLLVL.